The present TCR beta chain was sequenced within a study of T-cell memory formation after mild COVID-19. Looking at the study overall: Most TCR clusters belonged to a single donor.

TCRdb ran MiXCR on the 5' RACE reads and lists one entry per CDR3 protein. The repertoire holds roughly 550,000 distinct CDR3 sequences, roughly 20% seen once, with approximately 12% in the top ten. V was trimmed by 0 bases and J by 7 bases, leaving 23 bases between them. This CDR3 has 17 residues. In germline, CDR1 is SGDLS, CDR2 YYNGEE. About this clonotype: Its target is not known.

Study-wide results and caveats: Pre-infection memory carried some responding clones, suggesting that cross-reactive memory joined. Clones contracting over day 15 to 85 were CD4/CD8 balanced, with later expanders leaning CD4+.

The specimen was PBMCs or a T cell subset sorted from them (not recorded which). This clonotype was sampled from an adult woman who had mild COVID-19 (a few samples of this study predate the infection). Cell type and time point are not known. V is TRBV9 and J is TRBJ2-7; D remains ambiguous. In DNA, the CDR3 is TGTGCCAGCAGCGTAGTTCTACCGGTACAGTCAACGAGAGAGCAGTACTTC. Translation: CASSVVLPVQSTREQYF.